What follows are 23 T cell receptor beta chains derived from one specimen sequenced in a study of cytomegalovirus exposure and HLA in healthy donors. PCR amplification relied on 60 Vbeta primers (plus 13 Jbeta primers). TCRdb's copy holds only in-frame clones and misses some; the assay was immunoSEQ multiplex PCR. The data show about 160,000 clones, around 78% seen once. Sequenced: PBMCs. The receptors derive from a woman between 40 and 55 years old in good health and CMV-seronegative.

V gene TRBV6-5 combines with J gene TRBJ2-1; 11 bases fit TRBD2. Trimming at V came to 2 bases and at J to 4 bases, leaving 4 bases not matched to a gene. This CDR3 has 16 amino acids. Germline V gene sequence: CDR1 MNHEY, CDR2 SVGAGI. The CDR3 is CASSYRLAGGYNEQFF. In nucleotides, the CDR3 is TGTGCCAGCAGTTACCGGCTAGCGGGGGGTTACAATGAGCAGTTCTTC.

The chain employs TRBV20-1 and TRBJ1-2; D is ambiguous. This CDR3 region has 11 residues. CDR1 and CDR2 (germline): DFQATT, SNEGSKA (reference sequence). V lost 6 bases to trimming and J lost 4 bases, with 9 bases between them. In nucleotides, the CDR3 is TGCAGTGCCTCCCAGGTCTATGGCTACACCTTC. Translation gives CSASQVYGYTF.

CDR3 loop: CASSEHSFYGYTF. In nucleotides, the CDR3 is TGTGCCAGCAGTGAGCACAGTTTCTATGGCTACACCTTC. The chain couples TRBV27 to TRBJ1-2; D remains ambiguous. This CDR3 has 13 amino acids. Trimming took 5 bases from V and 4 from J, leaving 11 bases between them. Germline CDR1 reads MNHEY; CDR2 reads SMNVEV (reference sequence).

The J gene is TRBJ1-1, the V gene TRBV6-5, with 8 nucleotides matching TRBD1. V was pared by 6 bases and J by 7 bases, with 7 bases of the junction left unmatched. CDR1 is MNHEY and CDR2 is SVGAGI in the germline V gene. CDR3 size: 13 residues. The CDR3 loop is CASSSRGPGEAFF. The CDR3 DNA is TGTGCCAGCAGCTCCAGGGGGCCTGGTGAAGCTTTCTTT.

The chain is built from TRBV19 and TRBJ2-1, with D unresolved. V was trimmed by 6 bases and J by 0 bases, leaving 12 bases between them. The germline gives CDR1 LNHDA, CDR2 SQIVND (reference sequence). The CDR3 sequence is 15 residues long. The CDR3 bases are TGTGCCAGTAGCCCAGACACCTACTCCTACAATGAGCAGTTCTTC. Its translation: CASSPDTYSYNEQFF.

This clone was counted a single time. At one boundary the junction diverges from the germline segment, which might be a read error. The CDR3 sequence: CASSQGFGNQPQHF. DNA of the CDR3: TGTGCCAGCAGCCAAGGTTTTGGCAACCAGCCCCAGCATTTT. J is TRBJ1-5 and V is TRBV4-2; the D is unclear. Per the germline V gene, CDR1 is LGHNA and CDR2 is YNFKEQ. This CDR3 contains 14 residues.

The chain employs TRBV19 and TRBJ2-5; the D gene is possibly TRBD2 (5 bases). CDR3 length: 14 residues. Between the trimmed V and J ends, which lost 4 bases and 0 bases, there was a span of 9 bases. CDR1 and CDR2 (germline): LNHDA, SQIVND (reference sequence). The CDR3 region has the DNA TGTGCCAGTAGTACTTCGGGGAACCAAGAGACCCAGTACTTC. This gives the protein CASSTSGNQETQYF.

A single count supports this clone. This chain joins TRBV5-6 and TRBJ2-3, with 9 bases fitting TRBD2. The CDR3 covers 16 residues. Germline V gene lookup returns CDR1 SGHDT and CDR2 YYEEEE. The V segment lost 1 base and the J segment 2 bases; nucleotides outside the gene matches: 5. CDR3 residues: CASSLYAGGPTDTQYF. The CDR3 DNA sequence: TGTGCCAGCAGCTTGTATGCGGGGGGGCCCACAGATACGCAGTATTTT.

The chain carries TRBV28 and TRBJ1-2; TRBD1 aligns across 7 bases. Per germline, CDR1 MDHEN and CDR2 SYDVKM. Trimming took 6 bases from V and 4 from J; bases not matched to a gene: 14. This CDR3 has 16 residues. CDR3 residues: CASRLTTGWFFYGYTF. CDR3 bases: TGTGCCAGCAGGCTCACGACAGGGTGGTTTTTCTATGGCTACACCTTC.

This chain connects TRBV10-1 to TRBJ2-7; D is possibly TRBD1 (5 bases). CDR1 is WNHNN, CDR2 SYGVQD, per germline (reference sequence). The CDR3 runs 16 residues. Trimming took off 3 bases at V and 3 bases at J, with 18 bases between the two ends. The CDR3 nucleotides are TGCGCCAGCAGTGATGATCCTCAGGGTAGATTCTACGAGCAGTACTTC. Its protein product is CASSDDPQGRFYEQYF.

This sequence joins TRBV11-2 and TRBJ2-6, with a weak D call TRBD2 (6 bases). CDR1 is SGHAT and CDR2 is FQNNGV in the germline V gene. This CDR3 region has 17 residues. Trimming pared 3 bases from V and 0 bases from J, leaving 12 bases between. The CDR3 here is CASSLGLTVSGANVLTF. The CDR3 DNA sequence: TGTGCCAGCAGCTTGGGACTCACGGTCTCTGGGGCCAACGTCCTGACTTTC.

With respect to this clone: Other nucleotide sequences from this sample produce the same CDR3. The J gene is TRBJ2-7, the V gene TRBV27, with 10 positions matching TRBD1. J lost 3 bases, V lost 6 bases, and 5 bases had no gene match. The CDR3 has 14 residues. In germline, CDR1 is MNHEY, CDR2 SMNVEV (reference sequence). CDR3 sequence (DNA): TGTGCCAGCAGGCCCGGGACAGGGGTCTACGAGCAGTACTTC. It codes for CASRPGTGVYEQYF.

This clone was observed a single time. CDR3 region: CASSIQPEGPQHF. In DNA, the CDR3 is TGTGCCAGCAGTATCCAGCCGGAGGGGCCCCAGCATTTT. V usage is TRBV6-5 and J usage is TRBJ1-5, with D uncertain. Germline CDR1 and CDR2: MNHEY and SVGAGI. The CDR3 totals 13 residues. V was cut by 5 bases and J by 9 bases, with 14 bases left in between.

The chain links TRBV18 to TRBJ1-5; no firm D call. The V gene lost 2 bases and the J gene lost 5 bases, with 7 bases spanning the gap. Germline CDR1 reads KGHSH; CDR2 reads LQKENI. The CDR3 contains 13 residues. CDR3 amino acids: CASSPDSDQPQHF. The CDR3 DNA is TGTGCCAGCTCACCAGATTCGGATCAGCCCCAGCATTTT.

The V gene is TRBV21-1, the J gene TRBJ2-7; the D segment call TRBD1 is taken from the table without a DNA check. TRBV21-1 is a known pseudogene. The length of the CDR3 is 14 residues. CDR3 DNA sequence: TGTGCCAGCAGCACTCGAGGGACAGCCTACGAGCAGTACTTC. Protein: CASSTRGTAYEQYF.

The CDR3 region is CASSSGGQVYNSPLHF. The CDR3 bases are TGCGCCAGCAGCTCCGGTGGACAGGTCTATAATTCACCCCTCCACTTT. The rearrangement uses TRBV5-1 and TRBJ1-6; 7 bases fit TRBD1. V was pared by 3 bases and J by 3 bases, with 6 bases of the junction left unmatched. Germline-derived CDR1 and CDR2 are SGHRS and YFSETQ. The CDR3 covers 16 residues. The whole variable domain, remainder taken from reference TRBV5-1 and TRBJ1-6, is KAGVTQTPRYLIKTRGQQVTLSCSPISGHRSVSWYQQTPGQGLQFLFEYFSETQRNKGNFPGRFSGRQFSNSRSEMNVSTLELGDSALYLCASSSGGQVYNSPLHFGNGTRLTVT.

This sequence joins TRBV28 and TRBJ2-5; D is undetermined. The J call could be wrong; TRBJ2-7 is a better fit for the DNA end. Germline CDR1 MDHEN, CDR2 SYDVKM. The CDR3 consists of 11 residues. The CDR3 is CASTRFYEQYF. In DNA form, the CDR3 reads TGTGCCAGCACCAGGTTCTACGAGCAGTACTTC.

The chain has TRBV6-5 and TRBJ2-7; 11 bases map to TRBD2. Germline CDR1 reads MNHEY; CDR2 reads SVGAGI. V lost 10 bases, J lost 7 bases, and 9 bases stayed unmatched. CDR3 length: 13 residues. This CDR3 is CATLTSGVREQYF. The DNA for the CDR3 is TGTGCCACATTGACTAGCGGGGTGAGAGAGCAGTACTTC.

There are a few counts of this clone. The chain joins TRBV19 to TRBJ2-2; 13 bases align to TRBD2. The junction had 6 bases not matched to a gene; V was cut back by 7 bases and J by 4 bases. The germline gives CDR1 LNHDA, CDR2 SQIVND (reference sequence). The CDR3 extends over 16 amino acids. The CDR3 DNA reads TGTGCCAGTACCCATGGGACTAGCGGGGTCACCGGGGAGCTGTTTTTT. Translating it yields CASTHGTSGVTGELFF. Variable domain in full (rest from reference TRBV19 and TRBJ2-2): DGGITQSPKYLFRKEGQNVTLSCEQNLNHDAMYWYRQDPGQGLRLIYYSQIVNDFQKGDIAEGYSVSREKKESFPLTVTSAQKNPTAFYLCASTHGTSGVTGELFFGEGSRLTVL.

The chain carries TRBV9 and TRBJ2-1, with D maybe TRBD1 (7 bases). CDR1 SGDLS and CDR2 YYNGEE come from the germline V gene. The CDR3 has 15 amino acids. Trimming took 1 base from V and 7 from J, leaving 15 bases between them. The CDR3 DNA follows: TGTGCCAGCAGCGTATCGTCAGGGGGGAAGAATGAGCAGTTCTTC. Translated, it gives CASSVSSGGKNEQFF.

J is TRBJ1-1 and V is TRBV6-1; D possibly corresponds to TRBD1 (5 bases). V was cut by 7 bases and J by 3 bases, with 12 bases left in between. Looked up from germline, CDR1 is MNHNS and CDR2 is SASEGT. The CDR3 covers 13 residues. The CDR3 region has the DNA TGTGCCAGCACCAGGGTCCAGGACACTGAAGCTTTCTTT. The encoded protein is CASTRVQDTEAFF.

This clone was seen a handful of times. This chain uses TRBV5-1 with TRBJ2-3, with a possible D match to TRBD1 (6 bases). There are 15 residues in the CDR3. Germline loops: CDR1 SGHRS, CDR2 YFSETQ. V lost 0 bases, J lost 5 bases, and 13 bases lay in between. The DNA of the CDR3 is TGCGCCAGCAGCTTGGCCTGGCAGGGGAGAGATACGCAGTATTTT. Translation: CASSLAWQGRDTQYF.

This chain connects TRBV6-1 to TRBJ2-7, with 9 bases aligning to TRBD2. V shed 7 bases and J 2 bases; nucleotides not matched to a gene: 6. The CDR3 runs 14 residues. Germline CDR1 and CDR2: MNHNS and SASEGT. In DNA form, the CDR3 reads TGTGCCAGCAAGGGACTAGCTCCTCCCTACGAGCAGTACTTC. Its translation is CASKGLAPPYEQYF.